Listed here are 21 T cell receptor beta chains from one sample, sequenced in a study of identical twins. TCRdb re-derived calls from the 5' RACE reads in MiXCR, one entry per CDR3 protein. The sample carries 600,000 to 700,000 distinct CDR3 sequences, around 21% recorded once. The sample was also linked to a second study, of T cells expressing NK-cell markers.

The sequencing sample was made of PBMCs. The receptors originated from a woman aged 18-29 years in good health.

A word on this clonotype: Given the absence of the conserved phenylalanine or tryptophan at the CDR3 end, a read error is likely. The rearrangement links TRBV27 to TRBJ2-2; D is unclear. In germline, CDR1 is MNHEY, CDR2 SMNVEV (reference sequence). The CDR3 extends over 14 amino acids. Trimming took off 3 bases at V and 1 base at J, with 6 bases between the two ends. As DNA, the CDR3 is TGTGCCAGCAGTTTCGCGTTGAACACCGGGGAGCTGTTTCTT. It specifies CASSFALNTGELFL.

Ten or more counts support this clonotype. V usage is TRBV12-3 or TRBV12-4 and J usage is TRBJ1-1; D gene unclear. This CDR3 contains 13 residues. V lost 3 bases and J 1 base, leaving 6 bases between the germline ends. The CDR3 loop reads CASSLRRNTEAFF. CDR3 nucleotides: TGTGCCAGCAGTTTGAGGCGGAACACTGAAGCTTTCTTT.

The chain employs TRBV5-1 and TRBJ2-1; D perhaps matches TRBD2 (7 bases). Trimming stripped 0 bases from V and 6 bases from J, with 13 bases between. The CDR3 totals 15 residues. Germline loops: CDR1 SGHRS, CDR2 YFSETQ. The CDR3 DNA reads as TGCGCCAGCAGCTTGGCGGCGGGGGCCTCCAATGAGCAGTTCTTC. Amino acids: CASSLAAGASNEQFF.

The chain uses TRBV20-1 and TRBJ2-2; the match to TRBD1 covers 11 bases. The ends lost 6 bases at V and 11 bases at J; junction bases unmatched: 5. This CDR3 is built from 12 residues. Germline loops: CDR1 DFQATT, CDR2 SNEGSKA (reference sequence). The CDR3 here is CSARDRGFELFF. The CDR3 bases are TGCAGTGCGCGGGACAGGGGGTTTGAGCTGTTTTTT.

The chain carries TRBV25-1 and TRBJ1-1; D is undetermined. The germline V gene has CDR1 MGHDK and CDR2 SYGVNS. The CDR3 runs to 14 residues. Trimming left V 6 bases short and J 2 bases short, with 13 bases between. The CDR3 reads CASRSPDRNTEAFF. As DNA, the CDR3 is TGTGCCAGCAGGTCCCCCGACCGAAACACTGAAGCTTTCTTT.

The CDR3 coding sequence is TGTGCCATCGGGCCTATACAGGGGGCGAGCGAGCAGTACTTC. Amino acids: CAIGPIQGASEQYF. V usage is TRBV10-3 and J usage is TRBJ2-7; 9 positions agree with TRBD1. V shed 8 bases and J 6 bases; nucleotides not matched to a gene: 11. The CDR3 sequence is 14 residues long. From germline, CDR1 is ENHRY and CDR2 SYGVKD.

The chain has TRBV3-1 and TRBJ1-2; a possible D gene is TRBD1 (5 bases). V gave up 1 base and J gave up 7 bases, with 10 bases separating them. Germline V gene lookup returns CDR1 LGHDT and CDR2 YNNKEL (reference sequence). This CDR3 is 13 amino acids long. CDR3: CASSQAQGSGYTF. Written as DNA, the CDR3 is TGTGCCAGCAGCCAAGCTCAGGGAAGTGGCTACACCTTC.

The V gene is TRBV20-1, the J gene TRBJ2-3, with D unresolved. This CDR3 region has 15 residues. Trimming left V 5 bases short and J 3 bases short, with 18 bases between. Germline CDR1 reads DFQATT; CDR2 reads SNEGSKA (reference sequence). CDR3 coding DNA: TGCAGTGCTGATTCCCTCCATGGCAGGACAGATACGCAGTATTTT. Translation: CSADSLHGRTDTQYF.

This clonotype was seen more than once but under ten times. The V and J genes are TRBV27 and TRBJ2-3, with a weak D call TRBD1 (6 bases). V was shortened by 5 bases and J by 0 bases, with 9 bases between the two germline ends. CDR1 is MNHEY and CDR2 is SMNVEV in the germline V gene (reference sequence). The CDR3 runs to 14 residues. The CDR3 is CASSPDRSTDTQYF. CDR3 bases: TGTGCCAGCAGTCCGGACAGAAGCACAGATACGCAGTATTTT.

This chain connects TRBV13 to TRBJ2-2; no clear D gene. Germline V gives CDR1 PRHDT, CDR2 FYEKMQ (reference sequence). Trimming shortened V by 5 bases and J by 3 bases, and 16 bases separated the two germline ends. The CDR3 has 16 residues. CDR3 in DNA: TGTGCCAGCAGCCCCCGCCCGACTTCTCACACCGGGGAGCTGTTTTTT. Its translation: CASSPRPTSHTGELFF.

The chain joins TRBV27 to TRBJ2-1; D is perhaps TRBD2 (6 bases). The CDR3 length is 15 residues. Germline lookup yields CDR1 MNHEY and CDR2 SMNVEV (reference sequence). Trimming stripped 7 bases from V and 4 bases from J, with 17 bases between. This chain's CDR3 is CASTRSGQLYNEQFF. The CDR3, as DNA: TGTGCCAGCACCCGGAGCGGGCAGCTTTACAATGAGCAGTTCTTC.

In this sample, this clonotype turned up a few times. The chain employs TRBV7-3 and TRBJ2-3, with D uncertain. The CDR3 length is 15 residues. Germline CDR1 is SGHTA and CDR2 is FQGTGA. Trimming removed 2 bases at V and 1 base at J, with 10 bases between. CDR3 in DNA: TGTGCCAGCAGCTTATGTTCCTTATGCACAGATACGCAGTATTTT. Translating it yields CASSLCSLCTDTQYF.

This clonotype was recorded a few times. V gene TRBV12-3 or TRBV12-4 combines with J gene TRBJ2-5; D is undetermined. The CDR3 runs to 13 residues. V lost 4 bases to trimming and J lost 1 base, with 7 bases between them. The CDR3 DNA follows: TGTGCCAGCAGTTCGATGTTCCAAGAGACCCAGTACTTC. It encodes CASSSMFQETQYF.

The rearrangement links TRBV20-1 to TRBJ2-3; the match to TRBD2 covers 7 bases. Germline loops: CDR1 DFQATT, CDR2 SNEGSKA (reference sequence). Germline trimming cut 4 bases from V and 9 bases from J; bases unmatched to any gene: 13. The CDR3 consists of 14 residues. The CDR3 here is CSAIRGGRVGTQYF. The CDR3 nucleotides read TGCAGTGCTATCAGAGGCGGGAGAGTCGGAACGCAGTATTTT.

The gene calls are TRBV5-1 and TRBJ2-1; 8 bases are shared with TRBD1. The CDR3 totals 16 residues. With 4 bases clipped from V and 4 bases from J, the junction kept 10 bases outside the gene matches. The germline CDR1 and CDR2 sequences are SGHRS and YFSETQ. The CDR3 coding sequence is TGCGCCAGCAGCCGGACAGGGACGCCCTTTTACAATGAGCAGTTCTTC. Its translation is CASSRTGTPFYNEQFF.

V usage is TRBV6-5 and J usage is TRBJ2-1; 9 bases are shared with TRBD2. V dropped 2 bases and J dropped 6; count of bases not matched to a gene: 8. This CDR3 contains 16 residues. Looked up from germline, CDR1 is MNHEY and CDR2 is SVGAGI. The CDR3 loop is CASSYGQRGVTNEQFF. CDR3 DNA: TGTGCCAGCAGTTACGGACAGCGGGGGGTCACCAATGAGCAGTTCTTC.

V is TRBV5-1 and J is TRBJ2-2, with 7 bases identical to TRBD1. The CDR3 length is 17 residues. Germline trimming cut 1 base from V and 4 bases from J; bases unmatched to any gene: 10. Germline CDR1 reads SGHRS; CDR2 reads YFSETQ. CDR3 nucleotide sequence: TGCGCCAGCAGCTTGCCGGGACAGCGGTCGTTCACCGGGGAGCTGTTTTTT. As protein: CASSLPGQRSFTGELFF.

This clonotype was seen only a few times. This rearrangement joins TRBV20-1 to TRBJ2-3, with a weak D call TRBD1 (5 bases). Trimming cost V 0 bases and J 2 bases, with 15 bases left between them. The CDR3 runs to 16 residues. CDR1 and CDR2 (germline): DFQATT, SNEGSKA (reference sequence). The CDR3 bases are TGCAGTGCTAGAGATCCGGGCAGGGAAATCACAGATACGCAGTATTTT. This encodes CSARDPGREITDTQYF.

The chain links TRBV10-3 to TRBJ2-3, with unresolved D. The germline V gene has CDR1 ENHRY and CDR2 SYGVKD. With 10 bases removed from V and 2 bases from J, the gap between germline ends came to 16 bases. The CDR3 contains 14 residues. The CDR3 nucleotides read TGTGCCACTGGATGGGGTTCTGACACAGATACGCAGTATTTT. Translating gives CATGWGSDTDTQYF.

The rearrangement links TRBV27 to TRBJ2-1; 13 nucleotides align to TRBD2. V shed 4 bases, J shed 10 bases, and the junction held 10 bases outside the gene matches. This CDR3 is built from 16 residues. The V gene's germline CDR1 is MNHEY and CDR2 SMNVEV (reference sequence). The CDR3, as DNA: TGTGCCAGCAGTTCCCCCGGGACTAGCGGGATGAGGGAGCAGTTCTTC. Translating gives CASSSPGTSGMREQFF.

This clonotype was seen at least ten times. This sequence joins TRBV10-1 and TRBJ2-6; the D gene is possibly TRBD2 (5 bases). Germline CDR1 reads WNHNN; CDR2 reads SYGVQD (reference sequence). V dropped 3 bases and J dropped 0 bases, with 9 bases sitting between them. The CDR3 covers 16 residues. In nucleotides, the CDR3 is TGCGCCAGCAGTGACGCAGGACTCTCTGGGGCCAACGTCCTGACTTTC. Residues: CASSDAGLSGANVLTF.